These 14 T cell receptor beta chains originate from one sample sequenced in a study of T cells after yellow fever vaccination. TCRdb ran MiXCR on the 5' RACE reads and lists one entry per CDR3 protein. This sample yields over 250,000 distinct CDR3 sequences, of which over 4% are seen a single time; approximately 23% belongs to the top ten. Sequencing used PBMCs, obtained 5 days after the yellow fever booster vaccination. The receptors were gathered from a man in his late teens or twenties who received the YFV17D yellow fever vaccine.

This clonotype was seen ten or more times. The gene calls are TRBV7-2 and TRBJ1-1; no definite D call. This CDR3 region has 14 residues. Between the trimmed V and J ends, which lost 5 bases and 11 bases, there was a span of 21 bases. Germline lookup yields CDR1 SGHTA and CDR2 FQGNSA. The CDR3 DNA reads as TGTGCCAGCAGCCTACAGCTTGACGACCCTCGTGCTTTCTTT. It translates to CASSLQLDDPRAFF.

This clonotype has only a few counts. The rearrangement uses TRBV3-1 and TRBJ2-5; no clear D. V lost 3 bases to trimming and J lost 5 bases, with 10 bases between them. Germline CDR1 LGHDT, CDR2 YNNKEL (reference sequence). The CDR3 length is 13 residues. The CDR3 bases are TGTGCCAGCAGCCATAAGGGCGCGGAGACCCAGTACTTC. This translates into CASSHKGAETQYF.

This sequence joins TRBV20-1 and TRBJ1-1, with 8 bases matching TRBD1. The CDR3 consists of 13 residues. CDR1 and CDR2 from the germline V gene are DFQATT and SNEGSKA (reference sequence). The CDR3 DNA reads TGCAGCAGCCAGACAGGGGTGGACACTGAAGCTTTCTTT. It specifies CSSQTGVDTEAFF.

In its sample, this clonotype was seen a few times. The gene calls are TRBV5-4 and TRBJ1-2; 9 bases are shared with TRBD1. The CDR3 has 15 residues. The germline V gene has CDR1 SGHNT and CDR2 YYREEE (reference sequence). The V segment lost 4 bases and the J segment 4 bases; nucleotides outside the gene matches: 8. CDR3 region: CASSRDRALGYGYTF. DNA for the CDR3: TGTGCCAGCAGCCGGGACAGGGCGCTTGGCTATGGCTACACCTTC.

The chain recombines TRBV10-3 with TRBJ1-4, with D perhaps TRBD1 (5 bases). CDR3 length: 15 amino acids. The V gene's germline CDR1 is ENHRY and CDR2 SYGVKD. The ends were cut back, 2 bases at V and 0 bases at J, with 7 bases in the middle. CDR3: CAISEQQATNEKLFF. As DNA, the CDR3 is TGTGCCATCAGTGAGCAACAGGCAACTAATGAAAAACTGTTTTTT.

V and J are TRBV12-3 or TRBV12-4 and TRBJ1-6; 7 bases fit TRBD1. CDR3 size: 15 residues. The junction had 1 base not matched to a gene; V was cut back by 5 bases and J by 0 bases. CDR3 sequence reads: CASSRDSSYNSPLHF. The CDR3 DNA follows: TGTGCCAGCAGTCGGGACAGCTCCTATAATTCACCCCTCCACTTT.

This rearrangement joins TRBV11-2 to TRBJ2-3; TRBD1 matches at 9 bases. The V gene end was trimmed by 9 bases and the J gene end by 4 bases; junction bases not matched to a gene: 5. The CDR3 has 13 amino acids. Germline V gene sequence: CDR1 SGHAT, CDR2 FQNNGV. CDR3 nucleotides: TGTGCCAGTCCCCGGACAGGGGCAGATACGCAGTATTTT. This codes for CASPRTGADTQYF.

This clonotype has a handful of counts. The chain links TRBV5-6 to TRBJ2-3; D ambiguous. Germline lookup yields CDR1 SGHDT and CDR2 YYEEEE. The CDR3 sequence is 13 residues long. Trimming stripped 0 bases from V and 4 bases from J, with 6 bases between. CDR3 amino acids: CASSLADSDTQYF. CDR3 DNA sequence: TGTGCCAGCAGCTTGGCAGATTCAGATACGCAGTATTTT.

The chain couples TRBV4-3 to TRBJ2-4, with 9 nucleotides matching TRBD1. V shed 5 bases and J 0 bases; nucleotides not matched to a gene: 2. CDR3 size: 15 residues. CDR1 and CDR2 (germline): LGHNA, YSLEER. The CDR3 protein is CASSWTGVAKNIQYF. The CDR3 DNA reads as TGCGCCAGCAGCTGGACAGGGGTAGCCAAAAACATTCAGTACTTC.

This sequence joins TRBV6-5 and TRBJ2-3; D tentatively fits TRBD1 or TRBD2 (5 bases each). Per the germline V gene, CDR1 is MNHEY and CDR2 is SVGAGI. Trimming took off 6 bases at V and 2 bases at J, with 12 bases between the two ends. This CDR3 is 14 amino acids long. The CDR3 DNA sequence: TGTGCCAGCAGGACCCCCGGGGCCACAGATACGCAGTATTTT. It encodes CASRTPGATDTQYF.

This clonotype was picked up many times. The chain links TRBV5-6 to TRBJ1-2; D ambiguous. V gave up 4 bases and J gave up 2 bases, with 18 bases separating them. Germline V gives CDR1 SGHDT, CDR2 YYEEEE. The CDR3 has 16 residues. CDR3 in amino acids: CASSPSPRTVNYGYTF. The CDR3 DNA follows: TGTGCCAGCAGCCCTTCTCCCAGGACGGTGAACTATGGCTACACCTTC. The full variable domain, in which reference TRBV5-6 and TRBJ1-2 provide the parts outside the CDR3, is DAGVTQSPTHLIKTRGQQVTLRCSPKSGHDTVSWYQQALGQGPQFIFQYYEEEERQRGNFPDRFSGHQFPNYSSELNVNALLLGDSALYLCASSPSPRTVNYGYTFGSGTRLTVV.

This clonotype was observed a few times. The chain uses TRBV4-2 and TRBJ1-4, with 8 positions matching TRBD1. From germline, CDR1 is LGHNA and CDR2 YNFKEQ. With V trimmed by 4 bases and J by 3 bases, 4 bases remained unmatched. The CDR3 has 15 amino acids. This CDR3 reads CASSRRTGSNEKLFF. CDR3 nucleotides: TGTGCCAGCAGCCGCCGGACAGGGTCTAATGAAAAACTGTTTTTT.

Many counts were recorded for this clonotype. The chain is built from TRBV4-1 and TRBJ2-1; tentative D call: TRBD2 (6 bases). Germline CDR1 is MGHRA and CDR2 is YSYEKL. The CDR3 loop spans 18 amino acids. The germline V and J ends were trimmed by 1 base and 5 bases, with 21 bases remaining between them. Here the CDR3 reads CASSQAPGTQADNNEQFF. CDR3 coding DNA: TGCGCCAGCAGCCAAGCCCCCGGGACTCAAGCCGACAACAATGAGCAGTTCTTC.

This clonotype was seen repeatedly, ten times or more. The genes are TRBV18 and TRBJ1-5, with D tentatively TRBD1 (5 bases). CDR1 is KGHSH, CDR2 LQKENI, per germline. Trimming removed 3 bases at V and 9 bases at J, with 15 bases between. This CDR3 is 14 amino acids long. CDR3 protein: CASSPWGTEPPQHF. As DNA, the CDR3 is TGTGCCAGCTCACCTTGGGGGACCGAACCGCCCCAGCATTTT. Together with reference TRBV18 and TRBJ1-5, the CDR3 gives the full variable domain: NAGVMQNPRHLVRRRGQEARLRCSPMKGHSHVYWYRQLPEEGLKFMVYLQKENIIDESGMPKERFSAEFPKEGPSILRIQQVVRGDSAAYFCASSPWGTEPPQHFGDGTRLSIL.